A selection of T cell receptor beta chains follows, all from one sample in a study of Graves' ophthalmopathy and Graves' hyperthyroidism. TCRdb reanalysed the multiplex PCR reads using MiXCR and keeps one entry per CDR3 protein. This table holds 400,000 to 450,000 distinct CDR3 sequences, more than 20% found once. The sequencing sample was made of peripheral blood. These receptors originate from a woman in her late teens or twenties with stable Graves' hyperthyroidism. Each CDR3 is given with its conserved first and last residue. A D gene is named only where the DNA matches it firmly. The size of a clone is reported for some rows only, either as once, few or many, or as a class for expanded clones.

d_call: TRBD1; j_call: TRBJ2-7; clone_size: .; v_call: TRBV7-9; cdr3_nt: TGTGCCAGCATGGGACAGGGGGCTGGGGAGCAGTACTTC; cdr3_aa: CASMGQGAGEQYF
d_call: TRBD2; j_call: TRBJ2-7; clone_size: many; v_call: TRBV25-1; cdr3_nt: TGTGCCAGCAGTGAATCGTGGGTGGGAGGGGAGACAGCCTACGAGCAGTACTTC; cdr3_aa: CASSESWVGGETAYEQYF
d_call: TRBD2; j_call: TRBJ2-5; clone_size: many; v_call: TRBV10-3; cdr3_nt: TGTGCCTCCACGGCGGGTAGCGGGATACAAGAGACCCAGTACTTC; cdr3_aa: CASTAGSGIQETQYF
d_call: .; j_call: TRBJ1-6; clone_size: many; v_call: TRBV20-1; cdr3_nt: TGCAGTGCCCACTCTGGGGGGGGGGCGCCCTATAATTCACCCCTCCACTTT; cdr3_aa: CSAHSGGGAPYNSPLHF
d_call: .; j_call: TRBJ2-2; clone_size: many; v_call: TRBV28; cdr3_nt: TGTGCCAGCAGTCTCGGGATTTACACCGGGGAGCTGTTTTTT; cdr3_aa: CASSLGIYTGELFF
d_call: .; j_call: TRBJ2-7; clone_size: many; v_call: TRBV6-5; cdr3_nt: TGTGCCAGCAGGCTCCGGGACGGGACCTACGAGCAGTACTTC; cdr3_aa: CASRLRDGTYEQYF
d_call: TRBD2; j_call: TRBJ2-7; clone_size: .; v_call: TRBV12-3/TRBV12-4; cdr3_nt: TGTGCCAGCAGTTTAGGGGCGGGAGGACACGAGCAGTACTTC; cdr3_aa: CASSLGAGGHEQYF
d_call: .; j_call: TRBJ2-5; clone_size: many; v_call: TRBV15; cdr3_nt: TGTGCCACCAGCAGACTATGGGAGACCCAGTACTTC; cdr3_aa: CATSRLWETQYF
d_call: TRBD2; j_call: TRBJ2-5; clone_size: .; v_call: TRBV6-1; cdr3_nt: TGTGCCAGCAGTCGCGGACTAGCGGAGTACCAAGAGACCCAGTACTTC; cdr3_aa: CASSRGLAEYQETQYF
d_call: TRBD1; j_call: TRBJ1-1; clone_size: .; v_call: TRBV6-5; cdr3_nt: TGTGCCAGCAGTTACTCGAGAGCCACAGGGGTTGAAGCTTTCTTT; cdr3_aa: CASSYSRATGVEAFF